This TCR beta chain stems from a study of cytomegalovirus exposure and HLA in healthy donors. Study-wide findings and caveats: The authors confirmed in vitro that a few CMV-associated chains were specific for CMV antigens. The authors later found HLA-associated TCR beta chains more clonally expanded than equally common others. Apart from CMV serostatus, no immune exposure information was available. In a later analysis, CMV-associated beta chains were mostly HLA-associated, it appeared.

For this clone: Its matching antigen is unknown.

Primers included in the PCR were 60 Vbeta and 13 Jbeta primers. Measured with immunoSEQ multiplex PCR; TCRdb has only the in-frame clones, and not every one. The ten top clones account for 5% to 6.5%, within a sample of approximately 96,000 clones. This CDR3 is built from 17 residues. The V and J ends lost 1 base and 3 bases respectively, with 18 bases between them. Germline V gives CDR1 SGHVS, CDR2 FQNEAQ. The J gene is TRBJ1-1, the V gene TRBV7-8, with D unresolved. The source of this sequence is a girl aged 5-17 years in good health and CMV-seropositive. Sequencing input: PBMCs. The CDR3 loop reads CASSLVHQKQGDTEAFF. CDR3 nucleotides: TGTGCCAGCAGCTTAGTCCATCAAAAGCAAGGAGACACTGAAGCTTTCTTT.